This T cell receptor beta chain stems from a study of blood T cells in healthy people across ages. Study results and caveats: Significant beta diversity loss was already apparent by age approximately 42, declining roughly linearly.

This clonotype was recorded many times. Its antigen is unknown. Combining a sample-barcoded 5' primer with a J-beta primer mix, a second PCR ran for about 6 to 12 cycles. MiXCR, applied by TCRdb to the 5' RACE reads, yields one record per CDR3 protein. This table has 1.8 million or so distinct CDR3 sequences, more than 35% appearing once. V was shortened by 5 bases and J by 4 bases, with 15 bases between the two germline ends. This CDR3 spans 14 amino acids. From germline, CDR1 is SGHTA and CDR2 FQGNSA. This sequence was found in a human donor in good health. The V gene is TRBV7-2, the J gene TRBJ2-7, with D maybe TRBD1 (6 bases). The sample consisted of blood. The CDR3: CASSVTGSQYEQYF. The CDR3 DNA follows: TGTGCCAGCAGCGTTACAGGGTCCCAATACGAGCAGTACTTC.